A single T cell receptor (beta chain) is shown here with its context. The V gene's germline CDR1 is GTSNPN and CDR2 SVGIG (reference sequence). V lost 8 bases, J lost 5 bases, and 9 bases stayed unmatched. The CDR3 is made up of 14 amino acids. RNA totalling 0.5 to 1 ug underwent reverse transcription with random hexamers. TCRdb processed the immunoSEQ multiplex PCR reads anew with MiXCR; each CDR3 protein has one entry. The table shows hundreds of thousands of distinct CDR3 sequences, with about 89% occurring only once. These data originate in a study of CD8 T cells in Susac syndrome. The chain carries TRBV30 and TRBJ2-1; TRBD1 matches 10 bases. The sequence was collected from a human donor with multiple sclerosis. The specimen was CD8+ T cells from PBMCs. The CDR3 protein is CARTGQGSDNEQFF. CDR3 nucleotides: TGTGCCCGTACGGGACAGGGGTCCGACAATGAGCAGTTCTTC.